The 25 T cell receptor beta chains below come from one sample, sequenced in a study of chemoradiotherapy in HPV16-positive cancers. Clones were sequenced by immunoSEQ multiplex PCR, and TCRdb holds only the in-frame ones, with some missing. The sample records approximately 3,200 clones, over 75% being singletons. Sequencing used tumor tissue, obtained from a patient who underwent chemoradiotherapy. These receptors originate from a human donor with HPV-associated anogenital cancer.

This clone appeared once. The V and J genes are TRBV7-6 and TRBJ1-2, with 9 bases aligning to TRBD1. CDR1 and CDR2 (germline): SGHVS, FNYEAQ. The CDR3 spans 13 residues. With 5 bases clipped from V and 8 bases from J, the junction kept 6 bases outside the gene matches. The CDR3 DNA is TGTGCCAGCAGCCCCCGACAGGGGGGCGGCTACACCTTC. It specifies CASSPRQGGGYTF.

The CDR3 DNA is TGTGCCAGCAGCCAAGATCCCCAGGGAATGAACACTGAAGCTTTCTTT. Translated, it gives CASSQDPQGMNTEAFF. The chain has TRBV4-2 and TRBJ1-1; perhaps TRBD1 as D (5 bases). Per germline, CDR1 LGHNA and CDR2 YNFKEQ. Trimming removed 0 bases at V and 0 bases at J, with 11 bases between. The CDR3 is made up of 16 amino acids.

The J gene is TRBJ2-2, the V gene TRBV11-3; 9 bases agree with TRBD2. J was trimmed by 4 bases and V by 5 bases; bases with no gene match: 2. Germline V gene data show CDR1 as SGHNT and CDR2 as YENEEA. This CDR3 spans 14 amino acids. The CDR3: CASSRRGGTGELFF. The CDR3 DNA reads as TGTGCCAGCAGCAGGCGGGGGGGCACCGGGGAGCTGTTTTTT. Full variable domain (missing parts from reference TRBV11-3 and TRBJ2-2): EAGVVQSPRYKIIEKKQPVAFWCNPISGHNTLYWYLQNLGQGPELLIRYENEEAVDDSQLPKDRFSAERLKGVDSTLKIQPAELGDSAVYLCASSRRGGTGELFFGEGSRLTVL.

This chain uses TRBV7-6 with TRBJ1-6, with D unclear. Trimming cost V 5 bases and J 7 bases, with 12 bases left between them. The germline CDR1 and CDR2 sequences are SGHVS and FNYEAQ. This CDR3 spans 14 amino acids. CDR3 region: CASSLDFSNSPLHF. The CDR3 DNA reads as TGTGCCAGCAGCCTTGACTTCTCCAATTCACCCCTCCACTTT.

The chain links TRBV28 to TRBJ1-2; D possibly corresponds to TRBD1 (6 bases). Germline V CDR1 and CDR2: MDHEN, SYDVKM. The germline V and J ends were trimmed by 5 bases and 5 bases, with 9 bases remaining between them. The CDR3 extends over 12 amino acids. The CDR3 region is CASSKQGYGYTF. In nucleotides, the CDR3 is TGTGCCAGCAGTAAACAGGGATATGGCTACACCTTC.

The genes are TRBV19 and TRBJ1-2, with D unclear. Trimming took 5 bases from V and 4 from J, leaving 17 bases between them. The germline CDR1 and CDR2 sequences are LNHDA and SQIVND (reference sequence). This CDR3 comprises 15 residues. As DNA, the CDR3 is TGTGCCAGTAGTCCACTACAGACAATAGGCTATGGCTACACCTTC. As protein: CASSPLQTIGYGYTF.

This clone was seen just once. CDR3 sequence reads: CASSGRQISGNTIYF. The CDR3 DNA is TGTGCCAGCAGTGGCCGACAGATCTCTGGAAACACCATATATTTT. The genes are TRBV6-1 and TRBJ1-3, with TRBD1 as a possible D gene (5 bases). The length of the CDR3 is 15 residues. V lost 4 bases, J lost 0 bases, and 10 bases lay in between. Germline CDR1 reads MNHNS; CDR2 reads SASEGT.

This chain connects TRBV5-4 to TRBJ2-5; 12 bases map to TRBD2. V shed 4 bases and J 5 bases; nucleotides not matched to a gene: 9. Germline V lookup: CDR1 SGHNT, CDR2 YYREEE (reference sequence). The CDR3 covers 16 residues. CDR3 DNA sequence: TGTGCCAGCAGCAGATCTAGCGGGGGGGCCGAGGAGACCCAGTACTTC. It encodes CASSRSSGGAEETQYF.

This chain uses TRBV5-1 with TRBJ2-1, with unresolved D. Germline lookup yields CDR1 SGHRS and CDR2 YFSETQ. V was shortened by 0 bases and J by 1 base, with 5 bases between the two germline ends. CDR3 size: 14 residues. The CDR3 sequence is CASSLDQSYNEQFF. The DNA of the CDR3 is TGCGCCAGCAGCTTGGACCAGTCCTACAATGAGCAGTTCTTC.

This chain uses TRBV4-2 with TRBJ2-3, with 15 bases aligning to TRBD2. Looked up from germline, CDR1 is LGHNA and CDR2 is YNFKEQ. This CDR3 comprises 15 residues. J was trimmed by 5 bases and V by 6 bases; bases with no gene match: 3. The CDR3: CASRRTSGGEDTQYF. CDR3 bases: TGTGCCAGCAGGAGGACTAGCGGGGGGGAAGATACGCAGTATTTT.

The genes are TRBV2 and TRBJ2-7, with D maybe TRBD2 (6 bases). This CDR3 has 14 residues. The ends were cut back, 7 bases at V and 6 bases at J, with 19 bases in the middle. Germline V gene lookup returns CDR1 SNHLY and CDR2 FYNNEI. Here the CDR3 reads CASNGRGTSGEQYF. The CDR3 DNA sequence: TGTGCCAGCAACGGGCGGGGTACCTCCGGCGAGCAGTACTTC.

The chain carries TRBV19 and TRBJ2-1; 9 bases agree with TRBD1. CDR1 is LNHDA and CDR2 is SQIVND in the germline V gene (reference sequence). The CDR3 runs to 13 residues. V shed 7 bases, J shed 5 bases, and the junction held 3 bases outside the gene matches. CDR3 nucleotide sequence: TGTGCCAGTAAGGACAGGGGTCACAATGAGCAGTTCTTC. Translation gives CASKDRGHNEQFF. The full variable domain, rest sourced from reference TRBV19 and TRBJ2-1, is DGGITQSPKYLFRKEGQNVTLSCEQNLNHDAMYWYRQDPGQGLRLIYYSQIVNDFQKGDIAEGYSVSREKKESFPLTVTSAQKNPTAFYLCASKDRGHNEQFFGPGTRLTVL.

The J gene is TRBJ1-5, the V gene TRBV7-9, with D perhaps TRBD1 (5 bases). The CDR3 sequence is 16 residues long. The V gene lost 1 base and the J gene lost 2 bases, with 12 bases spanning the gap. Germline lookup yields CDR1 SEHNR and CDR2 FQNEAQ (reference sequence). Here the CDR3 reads CASSLVQGGRNQPQHF. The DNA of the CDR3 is TGTGCCAGCAGCTTAGTGCAGGGTGGTCGCAATCAGCCCCAGCATTTT.

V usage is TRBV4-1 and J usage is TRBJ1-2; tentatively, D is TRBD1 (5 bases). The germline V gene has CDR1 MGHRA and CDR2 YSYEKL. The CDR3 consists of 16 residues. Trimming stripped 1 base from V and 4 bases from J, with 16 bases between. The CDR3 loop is CASSQGSSGPIYGYTF. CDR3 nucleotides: TGCGCCAGCAGCCAAGGCAGTTCAGGGCCGATCTATGGCTACACCTTC.

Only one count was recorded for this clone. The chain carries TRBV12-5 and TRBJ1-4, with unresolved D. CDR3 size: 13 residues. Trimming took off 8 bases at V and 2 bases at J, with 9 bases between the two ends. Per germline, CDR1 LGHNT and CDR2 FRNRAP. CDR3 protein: CASSRATNEKLFF. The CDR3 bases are TGTGCTAGTTCCCGAGCGACTAATGAAAAACTGTTTTTT.

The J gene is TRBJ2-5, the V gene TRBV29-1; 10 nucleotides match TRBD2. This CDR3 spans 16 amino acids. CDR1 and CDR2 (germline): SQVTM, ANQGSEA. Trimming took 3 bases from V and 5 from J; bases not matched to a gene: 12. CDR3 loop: CSVEPQRGGFGETQYF. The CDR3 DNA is TGCAGCGTTGAGCCCCAGCGGGGGGGCTTTGGTGAGACCCAGTACTTC.

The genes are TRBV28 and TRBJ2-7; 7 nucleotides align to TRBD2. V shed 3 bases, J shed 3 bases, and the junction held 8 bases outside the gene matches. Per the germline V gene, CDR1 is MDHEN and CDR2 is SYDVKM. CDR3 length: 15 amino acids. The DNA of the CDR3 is TGTGCCAGCAGTTTGGGGACGTCGGGGGGCTACGAGCAGTACTTC. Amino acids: CASSLGTSGGYEQYF.

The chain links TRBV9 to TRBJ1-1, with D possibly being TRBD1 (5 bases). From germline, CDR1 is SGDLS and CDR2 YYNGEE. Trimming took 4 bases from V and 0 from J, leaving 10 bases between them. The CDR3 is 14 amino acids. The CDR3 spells CASSYRYMNTEAFF. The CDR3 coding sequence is TGTGCCAGCAGCTACAGGTATATGAACACTGAAGCTTTCTTT.

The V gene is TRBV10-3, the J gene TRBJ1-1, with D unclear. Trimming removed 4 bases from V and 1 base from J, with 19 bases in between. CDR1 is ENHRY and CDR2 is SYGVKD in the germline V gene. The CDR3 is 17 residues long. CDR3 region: CAISGTLLDSANTEAFF. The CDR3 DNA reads TGTGCCATCAGTGGAACCCTCTTGGACTCAGCGAACACTGAAGCTTTCTTT.

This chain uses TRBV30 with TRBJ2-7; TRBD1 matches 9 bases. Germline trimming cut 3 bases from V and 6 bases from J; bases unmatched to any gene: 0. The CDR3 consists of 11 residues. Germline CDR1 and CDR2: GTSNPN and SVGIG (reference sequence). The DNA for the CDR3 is TGTGCCTGGAGGGACAGGGGCGAGCAGTACTTC. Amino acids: CAWRDRGEQYF.

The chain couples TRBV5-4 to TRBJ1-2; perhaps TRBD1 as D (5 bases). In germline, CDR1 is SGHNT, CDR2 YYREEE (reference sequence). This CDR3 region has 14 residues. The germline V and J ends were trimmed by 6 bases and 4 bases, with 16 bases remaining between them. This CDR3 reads CASTYSREGYGYTF. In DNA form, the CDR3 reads TGTGCCAGCACCTACTCCAGGGAAGGCTATGGCTACACCTTC.

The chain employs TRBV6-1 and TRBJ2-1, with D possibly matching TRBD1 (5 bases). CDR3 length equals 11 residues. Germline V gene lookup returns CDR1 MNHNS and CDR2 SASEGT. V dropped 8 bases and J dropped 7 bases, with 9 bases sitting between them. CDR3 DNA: TGTGCCAGCGGACACTCAAATGAGCAGTTCTTC. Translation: CASGHSNEQFF.

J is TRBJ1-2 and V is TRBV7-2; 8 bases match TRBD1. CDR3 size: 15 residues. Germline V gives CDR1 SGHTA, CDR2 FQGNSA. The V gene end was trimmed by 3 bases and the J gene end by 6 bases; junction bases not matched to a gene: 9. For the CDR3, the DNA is TGTGCCAGCAGCTTGTGGACAGGGCCAGGGGATGGCTACACCTTC. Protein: CASSLWTGPGDGYTF.

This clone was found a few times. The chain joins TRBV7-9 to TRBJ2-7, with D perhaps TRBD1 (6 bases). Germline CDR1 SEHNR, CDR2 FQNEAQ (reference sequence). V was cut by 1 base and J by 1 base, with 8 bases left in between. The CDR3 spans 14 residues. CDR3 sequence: CASSLGQESYEQYF. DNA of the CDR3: TGTGCCAGCAGCTTAGGACAGGAGTCCTACGAGCAGTACTTC.

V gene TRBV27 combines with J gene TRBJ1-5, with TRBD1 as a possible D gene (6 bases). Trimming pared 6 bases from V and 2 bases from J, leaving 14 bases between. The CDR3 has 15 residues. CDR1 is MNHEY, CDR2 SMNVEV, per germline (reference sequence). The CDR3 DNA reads TGTGCCAGCAGGTCAACAGGGACGGGCAATCAGCCCCAGCATTTT. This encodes CASRSTGTGNQPQHF.